The subject of this entry is one TCR beta chain. The antigen remains undetermined. This entry comes from a study of cytomegalovirus exposure and HLA in healthy donors. General observations from the study: In a later analysis, TCR beta V- and J-gene trimming was associated with a missense DCLRE1C variant.

This PCR relied on a set of 60 Vbeta primers and 13 Jbeta primers. The protocol was immunoSEQ multiplex PCR, while the TCRdb copy is restricted to in-frame clones and leaves out a portion. The sample lists 180,000 or so clones; 60% to 80% were seen once. CDR3 size: 20 residues. Unmatched junction bases numbered 13, after V lost 2 bases and J lost 2 bases. CDR1 and CDR2 (germline): LGHNA, YNFKEQ. The V and J genes are TRBV4-2 and TRBJ2-5, with 14 nucleotides matching TRBD2. This receptor was obtained from a man aged 35-49 years in good health and CMV-seropositive. The source material was PBMCs. CDR3 bases: TGTGCCAGCAGCCAATCGTCGCAGGGGGGGACTAGCGGGAGACAAGAGACCCAGTACTTC. Encoded protein: CASSQSSQGGTSGRQETQYF.